The 11 T cell receptor beta chains presented below share a single source sample, sequenced in a study of T cells in Graves' hyperthyroidism and ophthalmopathy. Authors of the study amplified TCR beta CDR3 regions from RNA transcripts. HTBI primers were the set used in a first-round RT-PCR of the TCR CDR3. TCRdb fed the multiplex PCR reads into MiXCR, producing one record per CDR3 protein. The repertoire holds about 300,000 distinct CDR3 sequences, with about an eighth as singletons. The sample was blood. Receptors were obtained from a woman in her thirties with Graves' hyperthyroidism that later progressed to Graves' ophthalmopathy.

The table lists this clonotype with many counts. This rearrangement joins TRBV6-2 or TRBV6-3 to TRBJ2-6, with D possibly being TRBD1 (5 bases). This CDR3 contains 11 residues. Germline CDR1 reads MNHEY; CDR2 reads SVGEGT. V was pared by 2 bases and J by 12 bases, with 5 bases between. CDR3 in DNA: TGTGCCAGCAGTTACACAGGCGTCCTGACTTTC. Its translation is CASSYTGVLTF.

This clonotype was found many times. This chain connects TRBV6-1 to TRBJ2-3; 7 bases match TRBD2. The CDR3 contains 15 residues. After removal of 4 bases from V and 1 base from J, the junction contained 5 bases not matched to a gene. Germline CDR1 reads MNHNS; CDR2 reads SASEGT. In nucleotides, the CDR3 is TGTGCCAGCAGTGCTTCTAGCGGCGGCACAGATACGCAGTATTTT. Translated, it gives CASSASSGGTDTQYF.

V usage is TRBV24-1 and J usage is TRBJ1-3; D gene unclear. This CDR3 is 11 amino acids long. Germline assignment: CDR1 KGHDR and CDR2 SFDVKD. V lost 6 bases and J 4 bases, leaving 3 bases between the germline ends. CDR3 nucleotides: TGTGCCACCAGTCTAGGAAACACCATATATTTT. Protein sequence: CATSLGNTIYF.

This clonotype was counted at least ten times. The genes are TRBV2 and TRBJ2-7; no reliable D call. CDR3 length equals 13 residues. The V and J ends lost 2 bases and 5 bases respectively, with 10 bases between them. Germline V gives CDR1 SNHLY, CDR2 FYNNEI. CDR3 nucleotides: TGTGCCAGCAGTGAAAGGCAAGTCCACGAGCAGTACTTC. The encoded protein is CASSERQVHEQYF.

The chain carries TRBV9 and TRBJ2-2; 7 bases match TRBD1. This CDR3 has 15 amino acids. Germline V gene sequence: CDR1 SGDLS, CDR2 YYNGEE. Losses at the gene ends were 3 bases for V and 1 base for J; bases not matched to a gene: 3. The CDR3 protein is CASSGRQGNTGELFF. Written as DNA, the CDR3 is TGTGCCAGCAGCGGACGACAGGGGAACACCGGGGAGCTGTTTTTT.

This clonotype was picked up many times. The V call is TRBV28, the J call TRBJ1-2; 9 nucleotides align to TRBD1. Germline CDR1 reads MDHEN; CDR2 reads SYDVKM. This CDR3 has 14 residues. Losses at the gene ends were 4 bases for V and 3 bases for J; bases not matched to a gene: 3. CDR3 DNA sequence: TGTGCCAGCAGTTCGGGACAGGGATACTATGGCTACACCTTC. It encodes CASSSGQGYYGYTF.

This clonotype has at least ten counts. V usage is TRBV28 and J usage is TRBJ2-3; TRBD1 aligns across 8 bases. Germline V lookup: CDR1 MDHEN, CDR2 SYDVKM. With V trimmed by 4 bases and J by 2 bases, 11 bases remained unmatched. The CDR3 is made up of 17 amino acids. The CDR3 DNA follows: TGTGCCAGCAGTTCGATCGACAGGGGATGGGACACAGATACGCAGTATTTT. Protein: CASSSIDRGWDTDTQYF. The whole variable domain, remainder taken from reference TRBV28 and TRBJ2-3, is DVKVTQSSRYLVKRTGEKVFLECVQDMDHENMFWYRQDPGLGLRLIYFSYDVKMKEKGDIPEGYSVSREKKERFSLILESASTNQTSMYLCASSSIDRGWDTDTQYFGPGTRLTVL.

This clonotype was seen just once. V and J are TRBV20-1 and TRBJ2-1; no reliable D call. CDR3 length equals 16 residues. Deletions cut 6 bases from V and 2 bases from J, with 20 bases between. The germline gives CDR1 DFQATT, CDR2 SNEGSKA (reference sequence). In DNA form, the CDR3 reads TGCAGTGCCAGTAGAGAGAGCACTACTCCCTACAATGAGCAGTTCTTC. This gives the protein CSASRESTTPYNEQFF.

This clonotype showed up many times. The CDR3 is CASSPSTGVYEQYF. CDR3 sequence (DNA): TGTGCCAGCAGCCCGTCGACGGGTGTCTACGAGCAGTACTTC. V and J are TRBV5-5 and TRBJ2-7, with D unclear. Trimming took off 4 bases at V and 3 bases at J, with 14 bases between the two ends. Germline values: CDR1 SGHKS, CDR2 YYEKEE (reference sequence). This CDR3 region has 14 residues.

This clonotype was seen ten or more times. The genes are TRBV20-1 and TRBJ2-7, with 8 nucleotides matching TRBD2. Per the germline V gene, CDR1 is DFQATT and CDR2 is SNEGSKA (reference sequence). This CDR3 has 15 amino acids. V dropped 1 base and J dropped 5; count of bases not matched to a gene: 10. The CDR3 reads CSARVMAGGTHEQYF. The DNA for the CDR3 is TGCAGTGCTAGAGTAATGGCGGGAGGCACACACGAGCAGTACTTC.

This clonotype was detected many times. This chain links TRBV7-2 with TRBJ2-3, with a possible D match to TRBD2 (5 bases). Deletions cut 8 bases from V and 0 bases from J, with 18 bases between. Germline loops: CDR1 SGHTA, CDR2 FQGNSA. This CDR3 spans 16 amino acids. The CDR3: CASGAFAGGSTDTQYF. As DNA, the CDR3 is TGTGCCAGCGGCGCCTTTGCGGGCGGTAGCACAGATACGCAGTATTTT.